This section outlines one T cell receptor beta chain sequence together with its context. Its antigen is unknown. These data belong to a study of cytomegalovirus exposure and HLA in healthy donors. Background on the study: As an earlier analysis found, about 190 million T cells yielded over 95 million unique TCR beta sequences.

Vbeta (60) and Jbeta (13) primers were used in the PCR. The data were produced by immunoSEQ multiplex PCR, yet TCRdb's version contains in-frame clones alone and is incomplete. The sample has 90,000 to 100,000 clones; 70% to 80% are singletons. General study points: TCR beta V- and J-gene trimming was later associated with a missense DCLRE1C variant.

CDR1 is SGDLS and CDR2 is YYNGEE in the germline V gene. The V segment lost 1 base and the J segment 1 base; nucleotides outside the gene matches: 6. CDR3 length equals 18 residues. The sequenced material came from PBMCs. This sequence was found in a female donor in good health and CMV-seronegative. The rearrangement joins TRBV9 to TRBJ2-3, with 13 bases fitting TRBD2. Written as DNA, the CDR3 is TGTGCCAGCAGCGTATTTGGACTAGCGGGGGAGGGCACAGATACGCAGTATTTT. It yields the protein CASSVFGLAGEGTDTQYF. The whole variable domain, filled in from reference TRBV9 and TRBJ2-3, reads DSGVTQTPKHLITATGQRVTLRCSPRSGDLSVYWYQQSLDQGLQFLIQYYNGEERAKGNILERFSAQQFPDLHSELNLSSLELGDSALYFCASSVFGLAGEGTDTQYFGPGTRLTVL.